Each of the 21 T cell receptor beta chains below was sequenced from the same sample in a study of OX40 agonist ivuxolimab in advanced cancers. TCRdb's table, derived via immunoSEQ multiplex PCR, lists solely in-frame clones and lacks some. Among nearly 80,000 clones listed, 84% were seen once. Sequencing used CD4+ or CD8+ T cells sorted from blood, obtained in a trial of the OX40 agonist ivuxolimab. The receptors stem from an adult with an advanced solid tumor such as melanoma, head and neck, liver or kidney cancer.

This chain links TRBV6-5 with TRBJ2-1; 8 bases fit TRBD2. The CDR3 is 15 amino acids. CDR1 and CDR2 from the germline V gene are MNHEY and SVGAGI. The junction had 9 bases not matched to a gene; V was cut back by 7 bases and J by 4 bases. CDR3 DNA sequence: TGTGCCAGCAATCGTGCGGGAGGCACGTACAATGAGCAGTTCTTC. Protein sequence: CASNRAGGTYNEQFF.

V is TRBV7-2 and J is TRBJ2-7; 10 nucleotides match TRBD1. The CDR3 consists of 17 residues. V shed 2 bases and J 3 bases; nucleotides not matched to a gene: 10. The germline gives CDR1 SGHTA, CDR2 FQGNSA. CDR3 bases: TGTGCCAGCAGCTTACGGGGGGGACAGGGGCACGTCTACGAGCAGTACTTC. Its protein product is CASSLRGGQGHVYEQYF.

About this clone itself: The junction differs from germline at one of its ends, possibly a read error. The chain combines TRBV30 with TRBJ2-7; 10 bases line up with TRBD2. The CDR3 sequence is 14 residues long. CDR1 is GTSNPN, CDR2 SVGIG, per germline (reference sequence). The CDR3 DNA follows: TGTGCCGGGAGGACTAGCGGTAGCTCCTACGAGCAGTACTTC. Protein sequence: CAGRTSGSSYEQYF.

This chain joins TRBV19 and TRBJ2-7, with TRBD1 matching 9 bases. With 4 bases clipped from V and 3 bases from J, the junction kept 1 base outside the gene matches. Germline-derived CDR1 and CDR2 are LNHDA and SQIVND (reference sequence). This CDR3 is 13 amino acids long. Here the CDR3 DNA reads TGTGCCAGTAGTAGACAGGGGGGCTACGAGCAGTACTTC. Translation gives CASSRQGGYEQYF.

This sequence joins TRBV13 and TRBJ2-2; D is undetermined. CDR1 is PRHDT and CDR2 is FYEKMQ in the germline V gene (reference sequence). V gave up 3 bases and J gave up 7 bases, with 9 bases separating them. The CDR3 has 13 residues. CDR3 nucleotide sequence: TGTGCCAGCAGCTTCCGAAATATCGGGGAGCTGTTTTTT. Translated, it gives CASSFRNIGELFF.

This chain links TRBV4-1 with TRBJ1-4; maybe TRBD1 (6 bases). Germline CDR1 reads MGHRA; CDR2 reads YSYEKL. V was shortened by 0 bases and J by 4 bases, with 12 bases between the two germline ends. CDR3 length: 16 amino acids. The CDR3 DNA follows: TGCGCCAGCAGCCAAGAGGGGGGGCGAGGTAATGAAAAACTGTTTTTT. Its translation is CASSQEGGRGNEKLFF.

V and J are TRBV30 and TRBJ2-2, with D perhaps matching TRBD1 or TRBD2 (6 bases each). The CDR3 spans 15 residues. Germline CDR1 and CDR2: GTSNPN and SVGIG (reference sequence). The germline V and J ends were trimmed by 3 bases and 2 bases, with 13 bases remaining between them. The CDR3 DNA follows: TGTGCCTGGAGAGTGGGGGGCGCAAACACCGGGGAGCTGTTTTTT. Amino acid sequence: CAWRVGGANTGELFF.

The chain couples TRBV7-6 to TRBJ2-2, with 12 bases fitting TRBD2. This CDR3 has 16 residues. With V trimmed by 5 bases and J by 4 bases, 5 bases remained unmatched. CDR1 and CDR2 from the germline V gene are SGHVS and FNYEAQ. CDR3 sequence: CASSRTSGGITGELFF. CDR3 DNA sequence: TGTGCCAGCAGCCGAACTAGCGGGGGGATCACCGGGGAGCTGTTTTTT.

The chain has TRBV2 and TRBJ1-2, with a tentative D call TRBD1 (6 bases). The V end lost 5 bases, the J end lost 8 bases, and 15 bases lay between the germline ends. The germline gives CDR1 SNHLY, CDR2 FYNNEI. The CDR3 has 13 residues. For the CDR3, the DNA is TGTGCCAGCAGTCGGGACAACGCGAGGGGCTACACCTTC. Protein product: CASSRDNARGYTF.

This chain joins TRBV18 and TRBJ2-5; tentative D call: TRBD1 (6 bases). The CDR3 spans 14 residues. Germline values: CDR1 KGHSH, CDR2 LQKENI. The ends were cut back, 4 bases at V and 4 bases at J, with 13 bases in the middle. The CDR3: CASSHRASGETQYF. The CDR3 DNA is TGTGCCAGCTCACACAGGGCTTCAGGAGAGACCCAGTACTTC.

J is TRBJ1-5 and V is TRBV6-1; TRBD1 matches 8 bases. Trimming took 3 bases from V and 7 from J; bases not matched to a gene: 5. The CDR3 is made up of 14 amino acids. Germline V gene sequence: CDR1 MNHNS, CDR2 SASEGT. CDR3 region: CASSDRQGRQPQHF. CDR3 coding DNA: TGTGCCAGCAGTGACCGACAGGGGCGCCAGCCCCAGCATTTT.

This sequence joins TRBV14 and TRBJ1-2; D might be TRBD1 (6 bases). CDR3 length equals 13 residues. Trimming removed 5 bases from V and 1 base from J, with 8 bases in between. Germline loops: CDR1 SGHDN, CDR2 FVKESK. The chain's CDR3 is CASSNRVNYGYTF. The DNA for the CDR3 is TGTGCCAGCAGCAACAGGGTTAACTATGGCTACACCTTC. The full variable domain, its missing parts supplied by reference TRBV14 and TRBJ1-2, is EAGVTQFPSHSVIEKGQTVTLRCDPISGHDNLYWYRRVMGKEIKFLLHFVKESKQDESGMPNNRFLAERTGGTYSTLKVQPAELEDSGVYFCASSNRVNYGYTFGSGTRLTVV.

In this sample, this clone turned up once. This chain connects TRBV5-3 to TRBJ2-3, with 9 bases lining up with TRBD2. TRBV5-3 is an ORF; its function is uncertain. The length of the CDR3 is 16 residues. The junction had 6 bases not matched to a gene; V was cut back by 3 bases and J by 1 base. Here the CDR3 DNA reads TGTGCCAGAAGCTCGCCTATAGCGGGGGGCACAGATACGCAGTATTTT. It yields the protein CARSSPIAGGTDTQYF.

This clone was detected once. The chain couples TRBV10-3 to TRBJ2-1; 9 positions match TRBD1. After removal of 6 bases from V and 8 bases from J, the junction contained 2 bases not matched to a gene. Germline V CDR1 and CDR2: ENHRY, SYGVKD. The CDR3 is 12 amino acids. The CDR3 DNA sequence: TGTGCCATCAGCGGGACAGGGTATGAGCAGTTCTTC. This encodes CAISGTGYEQFF.

CDR3 residues: CASSRFLWNTEAFF. CDR3 bases: TGTGCCAGCAGCCGATTTCTCTGGAACACTGAAGCTTTCTTT. This rearrangement joins TRBV7-2 to TRBJ1-1; D not certain. Trimming removed 5 bases from V and 1 base from J, with 11 bases in between. Germline assignment: CDR1 SGHTA and CDR2 FQGNSA. The CDR3 spans 14 residues.

This clone occurred a few times. The V and J genes are TRBV19 and TRBJ1-1; D is undetermined. Trimming took 5 bases from V and 1 from J, leaving 11 bases between them. CDR3 size: 14 residues. CDR1 is LNHDA and CDR2 is SQIVND in the germline V gene (reference sequence). In DNA form, the CDR3 reads TGTGCCAGTAGTCTTGGACGACCGAACACTGAAGCTTTCTTT. Its protein is CASSLGRPNTEAFF.

This chain connects TRBV19 to TRBJ1-1; 7 bases match TRBD1. The junction had 11 bases not matched to a gene; V was cut back by 5 bases and J by 5 bases. Germline CDR1 and CDR2: LNHDA and SQIVND (reference sequence). The CDR3 is 15 amino acids. The CDR3 sequence: CASSLGVQGRTEAFF. The DNA of the CDR3 is TGTGCCAGTAGTCTTGGGGTACAGGGGAGGACTGAAGCTTTCTTT.

This clone has just one count. V usage is TRBV30 and J usage is TRBJ1-5, with D unclear. Deletions cut 0 bases from V and 7 bases from J, with 10 bases between. Germline V CDR1 and CDR2: GTSNPN, SVGIG (reference sequence). The CDR3 is 13 amino acids. The DNA of the CDR3 is TGTGCCTGGAGTGTACAAGAGGGACAGCCCCAGCATTTT. This sequence encodes CAWSVQEGQPQHF. Full variable domain (rest looked up from reference TRBV30 and TRBJ1-5): SQTIHQWPATLVQPVGSPLSLECTVEGTSNPNLYWYRQAAGRGLQLLFYSVGIGQISSEVPQNLSASRPQDRQFILSSKKLLLSDSGFYLCAWSVQEGQPQHFGDGTRLSIL.

The chain links TRBV19 to TRBJ1-4, with 10 bases fitting TRBD1. Germline V gene sequence: CDR1 LNHDA, CDR2 SQIVND (reference sequence). V was clipped by 7 bases and J by 1 base; unmatched bases: 12. The CDR3 length is 18 residues. CDR3 in amino acids: CASTPNVRDRGTNEKLFF. The CDR3 DNA reads as TGTGCCAGTACCCCTAATGTCCGGGACAGGGGAACTAATGAAAAACTGTTTTTT.

The chain links TRBV7-2 to TRBJ2-1; no clear D gene. CDR1 and CDR2 (germline): SGHTA, FQGNSA. V lost 6 bases and J lost 0, with 9 bases in between. This CDR3 contains 14 residues. The CDR3 is CASSQESSYNEQFF. In nucleotides, the CDR3 is TGTGCCAGCAGTCAGGAGAGCTCCTACAATGAGCAGTTCTTC.

This clone was seen once. This chain connects TRBV28 to TRBJ2-1, with 8 bases aligning to TRBD1. The junction had 11 bases not matched to a gene; V was cut back by 5 bases and J by 2 bases. This CDR3 comprises 17 residues. CDR1 MDHEN and CDR2 SYDVKM come from the germline V gene. CDR3 loop: CASSLHGQGVAYNEQFF. The CDR3 DNA reads TGTGCCAGCAGTCTCCACGGACAGGGTGTTGCCTACAATGAGCAGTTCTTC.